Included here is one T cell receptor beta chain sequence, with context. CDR3 length equals 14 residues. Germline V gene data show CDR1 as SGHKS and CDR2 as YYEKEE (reference sequence). V gave up 4 bases and J gave up 7 bases; unmatched junction bases: 9. The data derive from a study of blood T cell repertoires in COVID-19. Study in general: The United States, Italy and Spain were the sources of the acute and convalescent COVID-19 samples. T cells, B-cell-depleted T cells, or PBMCs supplied cDNA or gDNA.

Original processing methods: Amplification of reference gene primers provided the estimated nucleated cell counts. Profiled with immunoSEQ multiplex PCR; TCRdb holds only in-frame clones, not every one. V, J and clone size reflect that table, while D and trimming were determined from the DNA. This sample has approximately 180,000 clones, with over 75% found just once. The chain combines TRBV5-5 with TRBJ1-1; TRBD1 aligns across 8 bases. Sequencing input: peripheral blood. This sequence was found in a man aged 40-49 years with active or convalescent COVID-19. The CDR3 bases are TGTGCCAGCAGCCCGCCCCAGGGGGCCGGTGAAGCTTTCTTT. It is translated as CASSPPQGAGEAFF.